The clone carrying this T cell receptor (beta chain) was seen just once. Here immunoSEQ multiplex PCR was the method, and the copy in TCRdb shows in-frame clones only, minus some. The table has about 30,000 clones, around 80% seen once. The time point was: cycle 4 day 1 (C4D1), after 6 weeks of nivolumab. All patients experienced relapse after autologous stem cell transplantation, and brentuximab vedotin exposure was variable. The V end was cut by 6 bases, the J end by 4 bases, with 16 bases between. The CDR3 runs to 14 residues. Per germline, CDR1 SNHLY and CDR2 FYNNEI. These data belong to a study of PD-1 blockade in classical Hodgkin lymphoma.

V gene TRBV2 combines with J gene TRBJ2-7, with D tentatively TRBD1 or TRBD2 (5 bases each). The clonotype comes from a human donor with classical Hodgkin lymphoma. Source: peripheral blood mononuclear cells (PBMCs), taken before the fourth cycle of nivolumab. The DNA of the CDR3 is TGTGCCAGCAGCGTGGACCGTTGGGGGTACGAGCAGTACGTC. Residues: CASSVDRWGYEQYV.